This T cell receptor beta chain was recovered during a study of blood T cells in healthy people across ages. For the second PCR, which ran for roughly 6 to 12 cycles, a sample-barcoded 5' primer and a J-beta primer mix were used. TCRdb re-called the 5' RACE reads with MiXCR, one entry per CDR3 protein. The table shows over 1,500,000 distinct CDR3 sequences, with about two fifths occurring only once. There were healthy Caucasian individuals from Russia, aged roughly 6 to 100, serving as donors. Findings and limits, study-wide: Diversity estimated from one million T cells was considered an underestimate. It was the long-lived donors that had more naive CD4+ cells and higher diversity than aged donors.

Points on this clonotype: Its antigen is currently unknown.

The sample taken for sequencing was blood. The receptor comes from a human donor in good health.

The CDR3 nucleotides are TGTGCCAGCAGTTTAACGGGGAAGTTAGATACGCAGTATTTT. It is translated as CASSLTGKLDTQYF. J is TRBJ2-3 and V is TRBV28; D perhaps matches TRBD2 (5 bases). The germline V gene encodes CDR1 MDHEN and CDR2 SYDVKM. The CDR3 has 14 amino acids. The V end was cut by 2 bases, the J end by 5 bases, with 11 bases between.